Reported below is one T cell receptor (beta chain). The antigen remains unidentified. Clones were sequenced by immunoSEQ multiplex PCR, and TCRdb holds only the in-frame ones, with some missing. The table lists fewer than 8,000 clones, approximately 80% of them singletons. Normal lung was taken at the farthest possible site, at least 3 cm from tumour. Genomic DNA came from frozen unsorted single-cell suspensions. The data were obtained in a study of immune cell composition in non-small cell lung cancer. Study information: Histologic subtype was mainly adenocarcinoma or squamous cell carcinoma.

The CDR3 extends over 16 amino acids. V was shortened by 0 bases and J by 0 bases, with 12 bases between the two germline ends. Germline V gene lookup returns CDR1 MNHEY and CDR2 SVGAGI. Study outcomes and limitations: Tumour-associated clones >0.5% occurred in under 35% of adenocarcinomas, approximately 74% of squamous.

The chain carries TRBV6-5 and TRBJ2-7; the D gene is possibly TRBD2 (6 bases). The receptor was isolated from a human donor with non-small cell lung cancer. Sample: non-adjacent lung tissue. CDR3 DNA: TGTGCCAGCAGTTACTCCTACGGGGGATCCTCCTACGAGCAGTACTTC. Amino acids: CASSYSYGGSSYEQYF.